This T cell receptor (beta chain) was captured by sequencing in a study of blood T cell repertoires in COVID-19 (TCRdb year 2020). Broadly, across the study: The collaborator samples originated in the United States, Italy and Spain and spanned the acute and convalescent phases of COVID-19. The prospective study material was composed of cDNA or gDNA derived from T cells, B-cell-depleted T cells, or PBMCs. Deeply sampled blood TCRbeta repertoires from subjects exposed to, actively infected with, or recovered from COVID-19 were included in the dataset. A freely available public database, intended as a resource for researchers studying the immune response to SARS-CoV-2, is where the repertoires were released. The samples were drawn from the first 160 participants of the ongoing ImmuneRACE study and from 1,200 or so subjects provided by 6 global collaborators. Nearly every sample came with metadata listing a de-identified subject ID, COVID-19 status, age in years and sex. Where available, HLA class I and class II types were taken from metadata supplied by the sample provider and were not determined by assay-based typing.

The collaborating institutions used their own protocols to collect whole blood in K2EDTA tubes. For TCRbeta analysis, collaborators shipped samples as frozen whole blood, isolated PBMCs, or DNA extracted from either of those sample types. The germline V and J ends show losses of 1 base and 4 bases respectively, and no gene match explains 3 bases of the junction. CDR1 and CDR2 (MGHRA, YSYEKL) derive from the germline V gene. The CDR3 goes from the cysteine to the phenylalanine over 15 residues. Only the CDR3 DNA is retained, 45 bases long and in frame from the first base. The immunoSEQ Assay, a bias-controlled multiplex PCR, was used to amplify TCRbeta CDR3 regions from genomic DNA. The original pipeline was this. The number of nucleated cells in each sample was estimated from the amplification of reference gene primers within the assay. To quantify the absolute abundance of each unique TCRbeta CDR3 rearrangement, sequence reads were collapsed and filtered. For each sample, productive Simpson clonality was calculated as the square root of Simpson's diversity index across productive rearrangements. Here the immuneACCESS table is served through TCRdb, limited to in-frame sequences with V and J called. Missing clones are a known gap in these copies; in checked studies unresolved V genes cover under half, and the rest lacks a known reason. The D gene and trimming were derived from the DNA, and the V and J assignments and clone size from that table. This sample is represented by more than 110,000 clones; 75% to 85% of them were singletons. The top ten clones comprise around 2.9% of the sample.

General study outcomes and caveats: Clinical and demographic metadata were provided uncurated, with the amount varying by source and participant.

Comments on this clone: Which antigen it targets is not known. The sample holds no much larger clone one base away, and base qualities are not on file.

The clonotype comes from a man over 45 with acute or convalescent COVID-19. The chain is made from TRBV4-1 and TRBJ2-3; the central 9 bases match TRBD2. The specimen was peripheral blood. The nucleotide sequence reads as follows: TGCGCCAGCAGCCAAGGGGCTAGCGGGGCAGATACGCAGTATTTT. Its translation reads: CASSQGASGADTQYF.